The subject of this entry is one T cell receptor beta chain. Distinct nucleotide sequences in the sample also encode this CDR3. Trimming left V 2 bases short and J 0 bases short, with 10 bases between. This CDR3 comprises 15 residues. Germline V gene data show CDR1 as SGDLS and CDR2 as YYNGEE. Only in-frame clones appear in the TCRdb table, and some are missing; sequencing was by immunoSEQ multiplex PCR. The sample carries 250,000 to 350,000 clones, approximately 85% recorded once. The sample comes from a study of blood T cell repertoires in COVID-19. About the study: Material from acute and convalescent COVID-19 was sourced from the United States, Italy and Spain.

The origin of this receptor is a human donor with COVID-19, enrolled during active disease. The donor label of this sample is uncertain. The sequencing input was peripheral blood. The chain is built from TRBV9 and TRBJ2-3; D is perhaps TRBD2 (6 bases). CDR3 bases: TGTGCCAGCAGCGTGGCGGAGGGAAGCACAGATACGCAGTATTTT. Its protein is CASSVAEGSTDTQYF.